This TCR beta chain was identified during a study of shared T cell receptors in the human thymus. The assay was immunoSEQ multiplex PCR, and TCRdb's table has in-frame clones only and misses some. Of hundreds of thousands of clones in the sample, 95% were seen once. The germline V gene encodes CDR1 MNHEY and CDR2 SMNVEV (reference sequence). Deletions cut 0 bases from V and 8 bases from J, with 10 bases between. This CDR3 has 13 amino acids. V usage is TRBV27 and J usage is TRBJ1-2; D gene ambiguous. The source material was thymocytes. This clonotype was obtained from a human donor. CDR3 protein: CASSLSVVDGYTF. As DNA, the CDR3 is TGTGCCAGCAGTTTATCGGTCGTGGACGGCTACACCTTC.